The present T cell receptor beta chain was sequenced within a study of cytomegalovirus exposure and HLA in healthy donors. General study results and limits: The study put 150 or so TCR beta chains on its list as cytomegalovirus-associated.

Remarks on this clone: Its matching antigen is unknown.

PCR involved 60 Vbeta and 13 Jbeta primers. Original analysis: About 11 million of some 80 million unique TCR beta chains were shared, per a later count. Repertoires were generated with immunoSEQ multiplex PCR, while TCRdb's copy carries only in-frame clones and drops some. V, J and clone size were drawn from that table, and D and trimming were deduced from the DNA. In all, the sample yields 55,000 or so clones. This CDR3 is built from 14 residues. V was clipped by 6 bases and J by 4 bases, with 15 bases between them. Germline V gives CDR1 MNHEY, CDR2 SVGAGI. The source is a woman in her 50s in good health and CMV-seropositive. Specimen: PBMCs. V and J are TRBV6-5 and TRBJ1-1, with TRBD1 as a possible D gene (5 bases). DNA of the CDR3: TGTGCCAGCAGGCCTAAGGGGAGGGCCACTGAAGCTTTCTTT. Translated, it gives CASRPKGRATEAFF.